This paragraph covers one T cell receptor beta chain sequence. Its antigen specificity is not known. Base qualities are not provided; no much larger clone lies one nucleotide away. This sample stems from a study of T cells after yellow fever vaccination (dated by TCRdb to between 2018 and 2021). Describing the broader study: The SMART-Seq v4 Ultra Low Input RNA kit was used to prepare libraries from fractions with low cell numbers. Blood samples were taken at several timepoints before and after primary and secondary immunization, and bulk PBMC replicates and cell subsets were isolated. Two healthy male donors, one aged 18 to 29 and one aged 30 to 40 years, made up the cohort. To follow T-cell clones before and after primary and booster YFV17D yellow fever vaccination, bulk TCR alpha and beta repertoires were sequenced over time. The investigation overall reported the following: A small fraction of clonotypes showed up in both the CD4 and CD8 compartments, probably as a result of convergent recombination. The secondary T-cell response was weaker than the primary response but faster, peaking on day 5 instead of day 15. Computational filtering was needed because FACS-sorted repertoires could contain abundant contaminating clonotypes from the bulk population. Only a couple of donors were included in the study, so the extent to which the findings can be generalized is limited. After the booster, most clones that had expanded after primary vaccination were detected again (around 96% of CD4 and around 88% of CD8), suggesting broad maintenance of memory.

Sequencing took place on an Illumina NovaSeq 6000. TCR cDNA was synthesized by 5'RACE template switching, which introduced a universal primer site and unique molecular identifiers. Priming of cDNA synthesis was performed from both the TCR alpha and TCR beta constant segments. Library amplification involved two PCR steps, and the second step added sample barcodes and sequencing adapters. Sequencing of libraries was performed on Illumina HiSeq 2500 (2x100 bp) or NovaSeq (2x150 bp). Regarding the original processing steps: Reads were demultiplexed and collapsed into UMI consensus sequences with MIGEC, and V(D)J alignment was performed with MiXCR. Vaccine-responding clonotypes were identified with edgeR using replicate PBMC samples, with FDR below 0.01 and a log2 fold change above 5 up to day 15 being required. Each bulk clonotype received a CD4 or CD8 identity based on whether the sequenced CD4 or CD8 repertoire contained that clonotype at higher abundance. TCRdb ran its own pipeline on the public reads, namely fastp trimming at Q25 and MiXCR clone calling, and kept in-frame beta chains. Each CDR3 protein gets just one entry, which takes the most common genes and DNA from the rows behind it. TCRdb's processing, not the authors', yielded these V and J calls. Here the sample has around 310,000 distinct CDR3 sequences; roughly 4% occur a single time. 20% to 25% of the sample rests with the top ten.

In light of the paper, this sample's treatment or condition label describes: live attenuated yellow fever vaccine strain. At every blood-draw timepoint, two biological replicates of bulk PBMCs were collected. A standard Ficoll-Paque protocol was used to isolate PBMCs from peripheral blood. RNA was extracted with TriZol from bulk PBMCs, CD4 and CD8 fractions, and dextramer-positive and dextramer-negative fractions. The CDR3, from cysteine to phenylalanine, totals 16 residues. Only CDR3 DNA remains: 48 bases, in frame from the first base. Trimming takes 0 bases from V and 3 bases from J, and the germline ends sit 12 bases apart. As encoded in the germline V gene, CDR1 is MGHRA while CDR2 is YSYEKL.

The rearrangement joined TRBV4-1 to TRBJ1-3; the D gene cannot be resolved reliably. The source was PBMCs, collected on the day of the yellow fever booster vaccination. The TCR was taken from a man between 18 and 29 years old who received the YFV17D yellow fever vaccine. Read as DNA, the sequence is TGCGCCAGCAGCCAAGATCCGTCCCCGAATGGAAACACCATATATTTT. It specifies CASSQDPSPNGNTIYF.